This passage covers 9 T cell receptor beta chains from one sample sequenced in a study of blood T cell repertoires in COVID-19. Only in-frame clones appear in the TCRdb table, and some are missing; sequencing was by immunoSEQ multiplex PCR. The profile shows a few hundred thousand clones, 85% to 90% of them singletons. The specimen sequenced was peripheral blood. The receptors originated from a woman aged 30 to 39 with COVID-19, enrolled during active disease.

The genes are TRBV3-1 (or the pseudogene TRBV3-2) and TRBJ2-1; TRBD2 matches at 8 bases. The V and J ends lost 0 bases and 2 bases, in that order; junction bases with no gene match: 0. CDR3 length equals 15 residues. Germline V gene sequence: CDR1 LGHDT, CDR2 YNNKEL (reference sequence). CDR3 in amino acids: CASSQDSGAYNEQFF. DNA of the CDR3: TGTGCCAGCAGCCAAGATAGCGGGGCCTACAATGAGCAGTTCTTC.

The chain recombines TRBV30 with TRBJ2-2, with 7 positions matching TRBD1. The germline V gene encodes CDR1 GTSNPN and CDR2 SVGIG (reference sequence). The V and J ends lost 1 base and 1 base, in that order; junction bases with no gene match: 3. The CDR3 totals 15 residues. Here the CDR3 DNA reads TGTGCCTGGAGTGGGGACAGAAAGAACACCGGGGAGCTGTTTTTT. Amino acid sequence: CAWSGDRKNTGELFF.

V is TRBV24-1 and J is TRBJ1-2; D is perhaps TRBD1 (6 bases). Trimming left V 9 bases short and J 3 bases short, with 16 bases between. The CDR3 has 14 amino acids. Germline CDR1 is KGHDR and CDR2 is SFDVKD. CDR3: CATAKTGSYYGYTF. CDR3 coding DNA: TGTGCCACCGCGAAAACAGGGTCTTACTATGGCTACACCTTC.

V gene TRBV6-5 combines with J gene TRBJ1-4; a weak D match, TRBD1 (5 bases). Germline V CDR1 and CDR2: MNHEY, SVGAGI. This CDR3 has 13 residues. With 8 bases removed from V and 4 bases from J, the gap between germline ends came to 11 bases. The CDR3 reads CASSFQGNEKLFF. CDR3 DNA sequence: TGTGCCAGCTCCTTTCAGGGTAATGAAAAACTGTTTTTT.

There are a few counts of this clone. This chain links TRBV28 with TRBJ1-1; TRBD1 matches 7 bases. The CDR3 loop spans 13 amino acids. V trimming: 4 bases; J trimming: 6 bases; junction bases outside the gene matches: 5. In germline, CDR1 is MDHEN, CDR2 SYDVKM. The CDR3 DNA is TGTGCCAGCAGTTCCTACGGACAGGCTGAAGCTTTCTTT. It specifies CASSSYGQAEAFF.

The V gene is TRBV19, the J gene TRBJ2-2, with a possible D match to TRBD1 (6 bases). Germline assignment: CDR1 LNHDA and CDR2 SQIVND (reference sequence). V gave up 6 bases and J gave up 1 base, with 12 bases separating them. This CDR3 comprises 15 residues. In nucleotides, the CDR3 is TGTGCCAGTAGCAACCGGGACATGAACACCGGGGAGCTGTTTTTT. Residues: CASSNRDMNTGELFF.

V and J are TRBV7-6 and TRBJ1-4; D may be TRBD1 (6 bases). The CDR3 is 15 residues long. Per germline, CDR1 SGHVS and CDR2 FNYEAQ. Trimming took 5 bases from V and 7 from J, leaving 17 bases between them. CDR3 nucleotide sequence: TGTGCCAGCAGCCCGATATGGGGGCAAGGTGAAAAACTGTTTTTT. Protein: CASSPIWGQGEKLFF.

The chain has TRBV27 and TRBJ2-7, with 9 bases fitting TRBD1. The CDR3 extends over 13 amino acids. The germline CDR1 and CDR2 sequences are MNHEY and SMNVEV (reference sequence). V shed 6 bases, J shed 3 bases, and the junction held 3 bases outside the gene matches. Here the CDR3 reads CASRDRGLYEQYF. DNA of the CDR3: TGTGCCAGCAGGGACAGGGGTCTCTACGAGCAGTACTTC.

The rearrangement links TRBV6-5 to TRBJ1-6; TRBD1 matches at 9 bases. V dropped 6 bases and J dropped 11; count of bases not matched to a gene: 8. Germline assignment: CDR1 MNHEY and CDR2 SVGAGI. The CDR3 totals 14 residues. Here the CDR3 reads CASSRDREGPPLHF. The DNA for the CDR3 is TGTGCCAGCAGCCGGGACAGGGAAGGGCCACCCCTCCACTTT.